This TCR beta chain is from a study of response to subunit inactivated influenza vaccine. Via MiXCR, TCRdb re-called the RT-PCR reads, giving one row per CDR3 protein. The sample records about 240,000 distinct CDR3 sequences, less than 15% being singletons. Germline V gives CDR1 SEHNR, CDR2 FQNEAQ (reference sequence). The CDR3 contains 17 residues. After removal of 0 bases from V and 2 bases from J, the junction contained 8 bases not matched to a gene. This clonotype was seen more than once but under ten times. Specimen: non-naive T cells sorted from PBMCs, collected approximately 15 days before vaccination. The chain couples TRBV7-9 to TRBJ2-5; TRBD2 aligns across 8 bases. The TCR originated in a man aged 50-60 years who received an inactivated influenza vaccine. The CDR3 coding sequence is TGTGCCAGCAGCTTAGCGTGGGACGGGGGGGATCAAGAGACCCAGTACTTC. Residues: CASSLAWDGGDQETQYF. The entire variable domain, with the rest obtained from reference TRBV7-9 and TRBJ2-5, is as follows: DTGVSQNPRHKITKRGQNVTFRCDPISEHNRLYWYRQTLGQGPEFLTYFQNEAQLEKSRLLSDRFSAERPKGSFSTLEIQRTEQGDSAMYLCASSLAWDGGDQETQYFGPGTRLLVL.